This section outlines one T cell receptor (beta chain) sequence together with its context. Antigen specificity is unknown. From germline, CDR1 is DFQATT and CDR2 SNEGSKA (reference sequence). The CDR3 is made up of 11 amino acids. Trimming pared 3 bases from V and 6 bases from J, leaving 8 bases between. These data come from a study of cytomegalovirus exposure and HLA in healthy donors. Broader study findings: An analysis that was carried out later associated approximately 17,000 TCR beta sequences with HLA alleles at 0.05 false discovery rate.

PCR amplification relied on 60 Vbeta primers (plus 13 Jbeta primers). Here immunoSEQ multiplex PCR was the method, and the copy in TCRdb shows in-frame clones only, minus some. This repertoire shows approximately 100,000 clones, 73% found once; its top ten account for over 7.5%. The TCR originated in a man aged 35-49 years in good health and CMV-seronegative. Material for sequencing was PBMCs. This chain joins TRBV20-1 and TRBJ1-1; D call uncertain. The CDR3 DNA follows: TGCAGTGCTAGTATACTCTCTGAAGCTTTCTTT. Its translation: CSASILSEAFF.